The 23 T cell receptor beta chains below come from one sample, sequenced in a study of control samples from healthy donors and cancer patients. Generated by immunoSEQ multiplex PCR, the TCRdb table keeps only in-frame clones and is missing some. The sample yields roughly 200,000 clones, over 80% seen once. Sequencing was performed on blood. Receptors originate from a man aged 30-40 years in good health.

The chain couples TRBV5-8 to TRBJ2-3; D is unresolved. Germline V gives CDR1 SGHTS, CDR2 YDEGEE. Trimming took off 2 bases at V and 6 bases at J, with 7 bases between the two ends. The CDR3 loop spans 12 amino acids. DNA of the CDR3: TGTGCCAGCAGCTTCCCCCCCGATACGCAGTATTTT. Its protein product is CASSFPPDTQYF. Drawing the rest from reference TRBV5-8 and TRBJ2-3, the complete variable domain is EAGVTQSPTHLIKTRGQQATLRCSPISGHTSVYWYQQALGLGLQFLLWYDEGEERNRGNFPPRFSGRQFPNYSSELNVNALELEDSALYLCASSFPPDTQYFGPGTRLTVL.

The chain uses TRBV15 and TRBJ2-2; 7 nucleotides agree with TRBD1. The CDR3 covers 17 residues. V lost 3 bases and J lost 2; bases outside the gene matches: 9. Germline V gene sequence: CDR1 LNHNV, CDR2 YYDKDF (reference sequence). The CDR3 DNA is TGTGCCACCAGCAGGTCCTCCGGGACAGACAACACCGGGGAGCTGTTTTTT. Its translation is CATSRSSGTDNTGELFF.

The chain couples TRBV10-2 to TRBJ1-3; perhaps TRBD1 as D (6 bases). With 8 bases removed from V and 0 bases from J, the gap between germline ends came to 11 bases. The length of the CDR3 is 14 residues. Germline V gene data show CDR1 as WSHSY and CDR2 as SAAADI. CDR3 DNA sequence: TGCGCCAGCGGGGGGGGCGGCTCTGGAAACACCATATATTTT. This codes for CASGGGGSGNTIYF.

CDR3 residues: CASSDTAVPYGYTF. CDR3 DNA: TGTGCCAGCAGTGATACGGCGGTACCCTATGGCTACACCTTC. This chain links TRBV6-1 with TRBJ1-2, with unresolved D. The CDR3 is made up of 14 amino acids. Trimming shortened V by 3 bases and J by 4 bases, and 12 bases separated the two germline ends. The germline V gene encodes CDR1 MNHNS and CDR2 SASEGT.

The chain uses TRBV23-1 and TRBJ2-7; 8 bases line up with TRBD2. TRBV23-1 is an ORF, and what it does is uncertain. This CDR3 contains 16 residues. Trimming removed 5 bases from V and 0 bases from J; junction bases left unmatched: 9. The CDR3 is CASSWLAGLISYEQYF. CDR3 bases: TGCGCCAGCAGTTGGCTAGCGGGTTTAATCTCCTACGAGCAGTACTTC.

The chain combines TRBV19 with TRBJ2-1; 11 nucleotides match TRBD1. The trim removed 1 base at V and 9 bases at J, leaving 5 bases unmatched. CDR3 length equals 15 residues. Germline CDR1 reads LNHDA; CDR2 reads SQIVND (reference sequence). The DNA of the CDR3 is TGTGCCAGTAGTATAGTAGGACAGGGGGCGGGTGAGCAGTTCTTC. Translating gives CASSIVGQGAGEQFF.

The chain combines TRBV20-1 with TRBJ2-3, with unresolved D. This CDR3 contains 14 residues. Looked up from germline, CDR1 is DFQATT and CDR2 is SNEGSKA (reference sequence). V lost 3 bases and J 4 bases, leaving 14 bases between the germline ends. In DNA form, the CDR3 reads TGCAGTGCTAGTATAAACGGGCCTCCAGATACGCAGTATTTT. Translation: CSASINGPPDTQYF.

The chain joins TRBV6-2 or TRBV6-3 to TRBJ1-6; 9 positions agree with TRBD1. Unmatched junction bases numbered 11, after V lost 2 bases and J lost 0 bases. The CDR3 length is 20 residues. The germline V gene encodes CDR1 MNHEY and CDR2 SVGEGT. The CDR3 spells CASSYGDTGGSGSYNSPLHF. In DNA, the CDR3 is TGTGCCAGCAGTTACGGAGACACAGGGGGCTCGGGCTCCTATAATTCACCCCTCCACTTT.

The chain joins TRBV6-6 to TRBJ1-4; 12 bases align to TRBD1. V dropped 6 bases and J dropped 8; count of bases not matched to a gene: 4. Per germline, CDR1 MNHNY and CDR2 SVGAGI (reference sequence). The CDR3 spans 14 residues. The CDR3 here is CASRQGTGGEKLFF. As DNA, the CDR3 is TGTGCCAGCAGACAAGGGACAGGGGGCGAAAAACTGTTTTTT.

CDR3 loop: CASRDRYNEQFF. The DNA for the CDR3 is TGTGCCAGTAGGGACAGGTACAATGAGCAGTTCTTC. This rearrangement joins TRBV19 to TRBJ2-1, with 7 bases identical to TRBD1. There are 12 residues in the CDR3. V lost 6 bases, J lost 4 bases, and 0 bases stayed unmatched. The germline CDR1 and CDR2 sequences are LNHDA and SQIVND (reference sequence).

The chain joins TRBV4-1 to TRBJ2-3; D is unclear. From germline, CDR1 is MGHRA and CDR2 YSYEKL. The CDR3 loop spans 16 amino acids. The germline V and J ends were trimmed by 0 bases and 5 bases, with 15 bases remaining between them. The CDR3 region is CASSQEALGVRDTQYF. CDR3 nucleotide sequence: TGCGCCAGCAGCCAAGAGGCTCTCGGCGTCAGAGATACGCAGTATTTT.

The rearrangement links TRBV19 to TRBJ2-3; either TRBD1 or TRBD2 may supply D (5 bases each). The V end lost 4 bases, the J end lost 8 bases, and 16 bases lay between the germline ends. The V gene's germline CDR1 is LNHDA and CDR2 SQIVND (reference sequence). This CDR3 is 14 amino acids long. CDR3 sequence (DNA): TGTGCCAGTAGTACGGGACCCCCAGTCGCTACGCAGTATTTT. This translates into CASSTGPPVATQYF.

The chain is built from TRBV5-1 and TRBJ2-7; TRBD1 might be the D (6 bases). This CDR3 is built from 17 residues. Per the germline V gene, CDR1 is SGHRS and CDR2 is YFSETQ. V shed 4 bases and J shed 3 bases, with 23 bases lying between them. CDR3 sequence: CASSVVGAAGSFYEQYF. In DNA form, the CDR3 reads TGCGCCAGCAGCGTAGTGGGGGCGGCAGGTTCTTTCTACGAGCAGTACTTC.

V and J are TRBV24-1 and TRBJ2-2, with D uncertain. The germline V gene encodes CDR1 KGHDR and CDR2 SFDVKD. CDR3 length equals 13 residues. Trimming shortened V by 4 bases and J by 1 base, and 3 bases separated the two germline ends. The CDR3: CATSDQNTGELFF. The DNA for the CDR3 is TGTGCCACCAGTGACCAGAACACCGGGGAGCTGTTTTTT.

This chain links TRBV7-2 with TRBJ1-5; D unclear. The length of the CDR3 is 15 residues. Trimming removed 0 bases at V and 2 bases at J, with 8 bases between. Germline V lookup: CDR1 SGHTA, CDR2 FQGNSA. The CDR3, as DNA: TGTGCCAGCAGCTTAGCAGGGTCCGGCAATCAGCCCCAGCATTTT. This sequence encodes CASSLAGSGNQPQHF.

The chain has TRBV2 and TRBJ2-7; 7 nucleotides agree with TRBD2. Germline assignment: CDR1 SNHLY and CDR2 FYNNEI. The CDR3 runs to 14 residues. V shed 8 bases, J shed 2 bases, and the junction held 9 bases outside the gene matches. Written as DNA, the CDR3 is TGTGCCAGCGGCCGGCGGGGGTCCACCTACGAGCAGTACTTC. This translates into CASGRRGSTYEQYF.

This chain uses TRBV6-5 with TRBJ2-3, with 11 bases matching TRBD1. The germline CDR1 and CDR2 sequences are MNHEY and SVGAGI. The V segment lost 4 bases and the J segment 1 base; nucleotides outside the gene matches: 4. The CDR3 is 16 residues long. The CDR3 here is CASSSGQGAGTDTQYF. The CDR3 coding sequence is TGTGCCAGCAGTTCCGGACAGGGGGCTGGCACAGATACGCAGTATTTT.

V gene TRBV18 combines with J gene TRBJ1-2; TRBD1 aligns across 7 bases. V lost 3 bases and J lost 4; bases outside the gene matches: 5. Looked up from germline, CDR1 is KGHSH and CDR2 is LQKENI. There are 14 residues in the CDR3. CDR3: CASSPGQPSYGYTF. For the CDR3, the DNA is TGTGCCAGCTCACCGGGACAGCCTAGCTATGGCTACACCTTC.

This chain uses TRBV14 with TRBJ2-3, with a tentative D call TRBD1 (6 bases). In germline, CDR1 is SGHDN, CDR2 FVKESK. V lost 3 bases, J lost 3 bases, and 13 bases lay in between. This CDR3 has 15 amino acids. As DNA, the CDR3 is TGTGCCAGCAGCCAGATACAGGGTCGGACAGATACGCAGTATTTT. Protein: CASSQIQGRTDTQYF.

The chain joins TRBV23-1 to TRBJ1-2; D remains ambiguous. TRBV23-1 is an ORF for which the function is uncertain. This CDR3 spans 15 amino acids. V lost 0 bases, J lost 3 bases, and 11 bases lay in between. CDR3: CASSQSETLDYGYTF. CDR3 nucleotides: TGCGCCAGCAGTCAATCGGAAACCCTTGACTATGGCTACACCTTC.

In regard to this clone: One end of the junction fails to match germline, which may point to a read error. V and J are TRBV28 and TRBJ1-5; 8 nucleotides match TRBD1. In germline, CDR1 is MDHEN, CDR2 SYDVKM. This CDR3 is 15 amino acids long. CDR3 nucleotides: TGTGCCAGCAGTCTCGGGACAGGCCAGAATCAGTCCCAGCATTTT. It yields the protein CASSLGTGQNQSQHF.

The chain combines TRBV24-1 with TRBJ1-2, with 10 bases that match TRBD1. From germline, CDR1 is KGHDR and CDR2 SFDVKD. V lost 9 bases, J lost 6 bases, and 3 bases stayed unmatched. The CDR3 runs 12 residues. The CDR3 nucleotides are TGTGCCACCGGAGGACAGGGGGATGGCTACACCTTC. This gives the protein CATGGQGDGYTF.

The table lists this clone with a count of one. This chain connects TRBV28 to TRBJ1-4; D remains unclear. The CDR3 loop spans 12 amino acids. V lost 6 bases, J lost 8 bases, and 10 bases lay in between. In germline, CDR1 is MDHEN, CDR2 SYDVKM. The CDR3 spells CASSPRAEKLFF. The CDR3 bases are TGTGCCAGCAGCCCCCGTGCGGAAAAACTGTTTTTT.